One sample yielded the 10 T cell receptor beta chains listed below, sequenced in a study of technical replicates of blood from a few donors. Using immunoSEQ multiplex PCR, the repertoire was profiled, and TCRdb retains in-frame clones only, with some absent. The repertoire holds tens of thousands of clones, approximately 95% seen once, with roughly 0.36% in the top ten. The sample consisted of T cells isolated from PBMCs. The source of these receptors is a human donor in good health.

V is TRBV10-3 and J is TRBJ2-6, with D perhaps matching TRBD2 (6 bases). CDR1 and CDR2 from the germline V gene are ENHRY and SYGVKD. The CDR3 sequence is 17 residues long. V lost 6 bases and J lost 1, with 16 bases in between. CDR3 in DNA: TGTGCCATCAGCCGGGACTTGTCTGATTCTGGGGCCAACGTCCTGACTTTC. Its protein is CAISRDLSDSGANVLTF.

The V call is TRBV2, the J call TRBJ2-3, with D unclear. V lost 5 bases, J lost 3 bases, and 12 bases lay in between. The CDR3 runs to 14 residues. Germline CDR1 and CDR2: SNHLY and FYNNEI. Here the CDR3 reads CASSPLRDTDTQYF. CDR3 DNA: TGTGCCAGCAGTCCCTTACGCGATACAGATACGCAGTATTTT.

The rearrangement joins TRBV4-1 to TRBJ2-1; D is perhaps TRBD2 (5 bases). V was pared by 4 bases and J by 7 bases, with 11 bases between. The V gene's germline CDR1 is MGHRA and CDR2 YSYEKL. The CDR3 runs to 13 residues. The CDR3 DNA is TGCGCCAGCAGCCTAGAAGCGGTTAATGAGCAGTTCTTC. This encodes CASSLEAVNEQFF.

V gene TRBV5-1 combines with J gene TRBJ2-1, with D unclear. The V gene lost 1 base and the J gene lost 4 bases, with 6 bases spanning the gap. The germline gives CDR1 SGHRS, CDR2 YFSETQ. This CDR3 comprises 13 residues. CDR3 nucleotides: TGCGCCAGCAGCTTGAGCGCATACAATGAGCAGTTCTTC. Translating it yields CASSLSAYNEQFF. The full variable domain, completed using reference TRBV5-1 and TRBJ2-1, is KAGVTQTPRYLIKTRGQQVTLSCSPISGHRSVSWYQQTPGQGLQFLFEYFSETQRNKGNFPGRFSGRQFSNSRSEMNVSTLELGDSALYLCASSLSAYNEQFFGPGTRLTVL.

This clone was detected once. The CDR3 loop reads CASSLAGAGRNEQFF. CDR3 DNA: TGCGCCAGCAGCTTAGCGGGAGCAGGTAGGAATGAGCAGTTCTTC. The chain joins TRBV4-1 to TRBJ2-1, with 9 bases matching TRBD2. The V and J ends lost 5 bases and 7 bases, in that order; junction bases with no gene match: 9. The CDR3 consists of 15 residues. The germline gives CDR1 MGHRA, CDR2 YSYEKL.

The chain joins TRBV29-1 to TRBJ2-1, with TRBD2 matching over 13 bases. Per the germline V gene, CDR1 is SQVTM and CDR2 is ANQGSEA. The CDR3 contains 13 residues. V shed 8 bases, J shed 8 bases, and the junction held 6 bases outside the gene matches. For the CDR3, the DNA is TGCAGCTCACGGACTAGCGGGAGTGATGAGCAGTTCTTC. This codes for CSSRTSGSDEQFF.

The chain carries TRBV5-6 and TRBJ2-7; 10 nucleotides match TRBD2. There are 15 residues in the CDR3. The V and J ends lost 2 bases and 4 bases, in that order; junction bases with no gene match: 6. The germline V gene has CDR1 SGHDT and CDR2 YYEEEE. CDR3 sequence reads: CASSFISGRSYEQYF. The CDR3 nucleotides read TGTGCCAGCAGCTTCATTAGCGGGAGGAGTTACGAGCAGTACTTC.

In this sample, this clone turned up once. The V gene is TRBV4-3, the J gene TRBJ2-1; D uncertain. The V gene lost 1 base and the J gene lost 9 bases, with 13 bases spanning the gap. The CDR3 is 14 amino acids. CDR1 is LGHNA, CDR2 YSLEER, per germline. CDR3 DNA: TGCGCCAGCAGCCAAGGCTACGGTCGTACTGAGCAGTTCTTC. Amino acids: CASSQGYGRTEQFF.

The chain couples TRBV5-6 to TRBJ2-2, with D possibly being TRBD2 (5 bases). CDR3 length: 15 amino acids. Deletions cut 5 bases from V and 6 bases from J, with 17 bases between. CDR1 is SGHDT and CDR2 is YYEEEE in the germline V gene. The chain's CDR3 is CASSRGDSEAGELFF. CDR3 coding DNA: TGTGCCAGCAGTCGGGGAGATTCGGAGGCCGGGGAGCTGTTTTTT.

This sequence joins TRBV7-2 and TRBJ1-1, with 7 positions matching TRBD1. J gave up 1 base and V 5 bases, and 7 bases lay outside the gene matches. The length of the CDR3 is 15 residues. Germline CDR1 SGHTA, CDR2 FQGNSA. In DNA, the CDR3 is TGTGCCAGCAGCCAGCTCCGGACAGGGAACACTGAAGCTTTCTTT. Its translation is CASSQLRTGNTEAFF.